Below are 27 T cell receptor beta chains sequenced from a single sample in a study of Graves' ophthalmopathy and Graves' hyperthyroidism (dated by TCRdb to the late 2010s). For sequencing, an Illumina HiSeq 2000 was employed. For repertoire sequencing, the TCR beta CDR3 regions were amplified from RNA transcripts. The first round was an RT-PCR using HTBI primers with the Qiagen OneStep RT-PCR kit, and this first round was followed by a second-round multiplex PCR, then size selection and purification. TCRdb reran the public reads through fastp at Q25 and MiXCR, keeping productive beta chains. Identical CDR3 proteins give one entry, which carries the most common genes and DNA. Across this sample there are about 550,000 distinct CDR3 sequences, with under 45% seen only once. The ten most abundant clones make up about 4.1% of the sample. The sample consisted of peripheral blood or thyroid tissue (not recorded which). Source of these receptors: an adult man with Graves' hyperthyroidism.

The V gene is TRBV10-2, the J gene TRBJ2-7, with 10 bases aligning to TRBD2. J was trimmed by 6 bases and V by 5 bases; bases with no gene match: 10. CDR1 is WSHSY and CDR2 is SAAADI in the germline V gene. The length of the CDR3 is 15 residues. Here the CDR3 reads CASSSSQGTSAEQYF. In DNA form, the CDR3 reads TGCGCCAGCAGTTCCTCCCAGGGGACTAGCGCCGAGCAGTACTTC.

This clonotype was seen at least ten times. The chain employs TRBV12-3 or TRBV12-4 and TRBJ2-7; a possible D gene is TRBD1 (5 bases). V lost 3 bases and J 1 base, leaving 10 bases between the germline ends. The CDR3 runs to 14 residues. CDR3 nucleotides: TGTGCCAGCAGTTTCGACAGTACTTCCTACGAGCAGTACTTC. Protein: CASSFDSTSYEQYF.

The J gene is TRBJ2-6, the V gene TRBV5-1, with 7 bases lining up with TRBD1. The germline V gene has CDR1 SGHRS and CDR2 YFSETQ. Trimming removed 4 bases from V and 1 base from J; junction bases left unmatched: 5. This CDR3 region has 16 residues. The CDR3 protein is CASSRDSISGANVLTF. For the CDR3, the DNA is TGCGCCAGCAGCCGGGACAGCATTTCTGGGGCCAACGTCCTGACTTTC.

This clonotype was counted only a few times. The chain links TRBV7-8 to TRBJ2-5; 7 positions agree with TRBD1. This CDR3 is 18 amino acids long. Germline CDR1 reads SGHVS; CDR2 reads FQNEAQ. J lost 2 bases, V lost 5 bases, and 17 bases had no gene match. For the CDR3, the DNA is TGTGCCAGCAGCCAAGAAGGGACAGCTCCCAACTCTCAAGAGACCCAGTACTTC. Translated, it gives CASSQEGTAPNSQETQYF.

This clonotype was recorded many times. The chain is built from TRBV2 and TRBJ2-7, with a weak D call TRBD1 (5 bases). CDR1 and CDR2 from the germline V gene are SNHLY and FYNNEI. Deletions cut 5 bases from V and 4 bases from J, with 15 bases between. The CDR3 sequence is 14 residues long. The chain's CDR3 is CASSTVRAAYEQYF. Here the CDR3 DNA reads TGTGCCAGCAGTACAGTCAGGGCGGCGTACGAGCAGTACTTC.

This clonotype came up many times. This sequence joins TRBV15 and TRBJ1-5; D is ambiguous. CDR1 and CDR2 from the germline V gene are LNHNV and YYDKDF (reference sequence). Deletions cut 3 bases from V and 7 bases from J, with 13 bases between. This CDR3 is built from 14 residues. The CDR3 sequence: CATSRGQTRQPQHF. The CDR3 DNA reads TGTGCCACCAGCAGGGGCCAGACCCGGCAGCCCCAGCATTTT.

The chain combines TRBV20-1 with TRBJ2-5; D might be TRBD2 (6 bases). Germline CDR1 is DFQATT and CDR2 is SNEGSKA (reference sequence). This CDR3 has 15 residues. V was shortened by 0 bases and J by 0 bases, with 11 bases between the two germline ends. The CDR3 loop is CSARDGTGHQETQYF. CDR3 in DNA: TGCAGTGCTAGAGATGGGACTGGGCACCAAGAGACCCAGTACTTC.

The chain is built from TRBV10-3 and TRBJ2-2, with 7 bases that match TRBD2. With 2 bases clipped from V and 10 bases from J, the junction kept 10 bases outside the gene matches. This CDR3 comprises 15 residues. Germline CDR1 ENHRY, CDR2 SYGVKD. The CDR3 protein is CAISEGLVLPSELFF. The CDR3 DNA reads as TGTGCCATCAGTGAGGGACTAGTGCTTCCTTCGGAGCTGTTTTTT.

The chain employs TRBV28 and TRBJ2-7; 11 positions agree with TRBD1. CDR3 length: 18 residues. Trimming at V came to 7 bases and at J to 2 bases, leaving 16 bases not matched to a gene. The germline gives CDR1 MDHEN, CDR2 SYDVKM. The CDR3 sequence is CASTTLAPGQGVTYEQYF. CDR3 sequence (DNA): TGTGCCAGCACCACACTCGCTCCGGGACAGGGGGTTACCTACGAGCAGTACTTC.

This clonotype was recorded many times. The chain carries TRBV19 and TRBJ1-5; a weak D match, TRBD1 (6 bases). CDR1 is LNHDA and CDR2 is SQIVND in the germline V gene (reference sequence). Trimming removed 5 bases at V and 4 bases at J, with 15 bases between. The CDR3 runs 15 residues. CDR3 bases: TGTGCCAGTAGTTTCAGGGGAAATAAGAATCAGCCCCAGCATTTT. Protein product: CASSFRGNKNQPQHF.

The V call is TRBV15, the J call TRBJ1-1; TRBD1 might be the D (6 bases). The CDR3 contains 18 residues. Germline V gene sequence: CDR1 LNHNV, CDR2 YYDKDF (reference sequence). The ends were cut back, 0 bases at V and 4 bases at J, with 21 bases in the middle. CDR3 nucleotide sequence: TGTGCCACCAGCAGAGATATCCAGGGGAATTTTATTGGCACTGAAGCTTTCTTT. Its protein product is CATSRDIQGNFIGTEAFF.

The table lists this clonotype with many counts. The CDR3 loop reads CASSEALAGNEQYF. In DNA form, the CDR3 reads TGCGCCAGCAGTGAAGCCCTAGCGGGCAATGAGCAGTACTTC. The chain has TRBV10-2 and TRBJ2-7; 8 nucleotides agree with TRBD2. This CDR3 has 14 amino acids. CDR1 WSHSY and CDR2 SAAADI come from the germline V gene. With 3 bases clipped from V and 7 bases from J, the junction kept 8 bases outside the gene matches.

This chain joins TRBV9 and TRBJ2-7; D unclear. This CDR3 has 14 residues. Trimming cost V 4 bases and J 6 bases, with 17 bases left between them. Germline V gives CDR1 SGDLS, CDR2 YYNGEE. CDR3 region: CASSQEWARGEQYF. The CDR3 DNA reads TGTGCCAGCAGCCAAGAATGGGCTAGAGGCGAGCAGTACTTC.

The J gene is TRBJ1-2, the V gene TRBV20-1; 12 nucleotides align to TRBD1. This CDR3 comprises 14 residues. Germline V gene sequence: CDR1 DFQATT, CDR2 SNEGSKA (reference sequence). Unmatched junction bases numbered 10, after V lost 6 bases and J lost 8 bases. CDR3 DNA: TGCAGTGCCCAGCCCCGGGACAGGGGGCAGGGCTACACCTTC. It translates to CSAQPRDRGQGYTF.

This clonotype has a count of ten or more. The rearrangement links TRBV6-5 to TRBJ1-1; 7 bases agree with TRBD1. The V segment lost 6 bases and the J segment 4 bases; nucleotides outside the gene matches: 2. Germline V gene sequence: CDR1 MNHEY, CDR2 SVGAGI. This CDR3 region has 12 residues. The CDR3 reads CASRTGPTEAFF. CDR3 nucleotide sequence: TGTGCCAGCAGGACAGGGCCCACTGAAGCTTTCTTT.

In DNA, the CDR3 is TGCGCCAGCAGCCCGTTACAGGGGGATCAGCCCCAGCATTTT. Translating gives CASSPLQGDQPQHF. The chain employs TRBV5-1 and TRBJ1-5; TRBD1 matches at 8 bases. V was clipped by 4 bases and J by 5 bases; unmatched bases: 5. Looked up from germline, CDR1 is SGHRS and CDR2 is YFSETQ. This CDR3 spans 14 amino acids.

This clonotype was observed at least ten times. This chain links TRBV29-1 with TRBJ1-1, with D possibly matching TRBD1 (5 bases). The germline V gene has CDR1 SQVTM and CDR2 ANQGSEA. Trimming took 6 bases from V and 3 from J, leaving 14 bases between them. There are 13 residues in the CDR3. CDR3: CSVGQQVDTEAFF. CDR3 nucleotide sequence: TGCAGCGTGGGCCAACAGGTGGACACTGAAGCTTTCTTT. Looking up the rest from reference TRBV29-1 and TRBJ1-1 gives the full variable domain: SAVISQKPSRDICQRGTSLTIQCQVDSQVTMMFWYRQQPGQSLTLIATANQGSEATYESGFVIDKFPISRPNLTFSTLTVSNMSPEDSSIYLCSVGQQVDTEAFFGQGTRLTVV.

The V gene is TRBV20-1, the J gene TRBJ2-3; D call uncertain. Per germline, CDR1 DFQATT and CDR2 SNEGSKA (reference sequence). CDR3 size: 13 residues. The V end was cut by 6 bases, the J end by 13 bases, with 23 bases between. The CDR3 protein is CSATRPGHQVEYF. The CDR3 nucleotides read TGCAGTGCGACACGCCCGGGCCATCAAGTTGAGTATTTT.

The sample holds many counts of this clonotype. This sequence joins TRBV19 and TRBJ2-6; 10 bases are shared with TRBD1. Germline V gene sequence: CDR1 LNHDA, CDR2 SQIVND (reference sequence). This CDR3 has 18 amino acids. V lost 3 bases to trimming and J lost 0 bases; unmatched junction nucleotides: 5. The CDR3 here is CASSMSGQGSSGANVLTF. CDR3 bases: TGTGCCAGTAGTATGTCGGGACAGGGGTCCTCTGGGGCCAACGTCCTGACTTTC.

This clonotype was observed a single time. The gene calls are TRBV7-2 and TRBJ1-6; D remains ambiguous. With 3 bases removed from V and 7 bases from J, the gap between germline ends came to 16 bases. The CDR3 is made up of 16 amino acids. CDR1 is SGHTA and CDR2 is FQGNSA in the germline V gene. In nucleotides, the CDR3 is TGTACCAGCAGCTTCTACCCCGGACGGCCAAATTCACCCCTCCACTTT. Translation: CTSSFYPGRPNSPLHF. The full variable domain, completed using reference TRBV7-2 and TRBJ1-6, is GAGVSQSPSNKVTEKGKDVELRCDPISGHTALYWYRQSLGQGLEFLIYFQGNSAPDKSGLPSDRFSAERTGGSVSTLTIQRTQQEDSAVYLCTSSFYPGRPNSPLHFGNGTRLTVT.

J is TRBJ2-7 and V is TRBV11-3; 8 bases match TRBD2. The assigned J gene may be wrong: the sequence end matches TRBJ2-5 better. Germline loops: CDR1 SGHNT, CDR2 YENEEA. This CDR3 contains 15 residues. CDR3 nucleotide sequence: TGTGCCAGCAGCCTAATTAGCGGGACGCAAGAGACCCAGTACTTC. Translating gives CASSLISGTQETQYF.

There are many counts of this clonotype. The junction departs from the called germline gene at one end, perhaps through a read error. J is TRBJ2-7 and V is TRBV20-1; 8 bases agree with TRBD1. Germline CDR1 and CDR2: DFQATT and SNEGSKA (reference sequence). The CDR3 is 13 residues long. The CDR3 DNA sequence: TGCAGTGCGAGAGGACAGGGATTTCACGAGCAGTACTTC. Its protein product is CSARGQGFHEQYF.

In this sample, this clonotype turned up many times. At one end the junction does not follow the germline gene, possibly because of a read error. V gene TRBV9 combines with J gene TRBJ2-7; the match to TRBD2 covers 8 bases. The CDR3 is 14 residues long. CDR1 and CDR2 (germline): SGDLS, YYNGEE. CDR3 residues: CATSTGTSSYEQYF. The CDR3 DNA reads TGTGCCACCAGCACCGGGACTAGCTCCTACGAGCAGTACTTC.

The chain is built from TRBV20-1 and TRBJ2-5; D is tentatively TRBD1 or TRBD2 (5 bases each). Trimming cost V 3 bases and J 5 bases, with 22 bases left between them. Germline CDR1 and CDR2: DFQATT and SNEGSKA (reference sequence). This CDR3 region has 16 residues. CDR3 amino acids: CSARPHLVGWGETQYF. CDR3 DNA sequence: TGCAGTGCTAGGCCCCACCTCGTGGGCTGGGGGGAGACCCAGTACTTC.

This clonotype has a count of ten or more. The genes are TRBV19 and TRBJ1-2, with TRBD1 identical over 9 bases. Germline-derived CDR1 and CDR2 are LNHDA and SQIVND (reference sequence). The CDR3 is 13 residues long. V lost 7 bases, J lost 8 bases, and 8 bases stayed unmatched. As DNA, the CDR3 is TGTGCCAGTACCGGACAGGGGTTTGGGGGCTACACCTTC. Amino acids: CASTGQGFGGYTF.

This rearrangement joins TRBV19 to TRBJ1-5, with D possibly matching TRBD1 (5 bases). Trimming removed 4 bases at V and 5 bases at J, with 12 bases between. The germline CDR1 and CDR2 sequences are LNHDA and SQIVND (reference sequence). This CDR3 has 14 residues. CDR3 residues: CASSTGPGDQPQHF. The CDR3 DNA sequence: TGTGCCAGTAGTACAGGGCCGGGGGATCAGCCCCAGCATTTT.

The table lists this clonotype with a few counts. This CDR3 is CASSLGGQYTGELFF. CDR3 nucleotides: TGTGCCAGCAGCTTAGGGGGACAGTACACCGGGGAGCTGTTTTTT. The chain carries TRBV9 and TRBJ2-2; 7 nucleotides match TRBD1. This CDR3 contains 15 residues. The trim removed 4 bases at V and 3 bases at J, leaving 6 bases unmatched. CDR1 and CDR2 from the germline V gene are SGDLS and YYNGEE.